These 4 T cell receptor beta chains were sequenced from one sample in a study of human T cells and chemical hapten exposure. TCRdb reanalysed the RACE reads using MiXCR and keeps one entry per CDR3 protein. The sample has about 190,000 distinct CDR3 sequences; around 23% are singletons. Time point in this sample: patch test 3, about 24 weeks after DPC sensitization. As for treatment: therapeutic diphenylcyclopropenone sensitization with weekly scalp DPC. This material consisted of whole blood, taken in connection with sensitization to the hapten diphenylcyclopropenone (DPC). The source of these receptors is a woman aged 40 to 49 with alopecia areata. Some clones in this sample may be carry-over from other donors' samples.

This clonotype has just a few counts. The V and J genes are TRBV12-3 or TRBV12-4 and TRBJ1-4; unclear D gene. V lost 5 bases and J 4 bases, leaving 11 bases between the germline ends. CDR3 length equals 14 residues. CDR3 sequence: CASSPNTINEKLFF. The DNA for the CDR3 is TGTGCCAGCAGTCCCAACACTATTAATGAAAAACTGTTTTTT.

This clonotype was detected a few times. V usage is TRBV28 and J usage is TRBJ2-2; D not resolved. The germline V and J ends were trimmed by 6 bases and 4 bases, with 9 bases remaining between them. The CDR3 is made up of 13 amino acids. Germline CDR1 is MDHEN and CDR2 is SYDVKM. The CDR3 nucleotides are TGTGCCAGCAGGGGTCCGGGCACCGGGGAGCTGTTTTTT. It yields the protein CASRGPGTGELFF. The whole variable domain, remainder taken from reference TRBV28 and TRBJ2-2, is DVKVTQSSRYLVKRTGEKVFLECVQDMDHENMFWYRQDPGLGLRLIYFSYDVKMKEKGDIPEGYSVSREKKERFSLILESASTNQTSMYLCASRGPGTGELFFGEGSRLTVL.

This clonotype was counted a few times. The rearrangement uses TRBV7-2 and TRBJ2-1; D might be TRBD2 (6 bases). This CDR3 comprises 14 residues. Germline CDR1 and CDR2: SGHTA and FQGNSA. Trimming left V 5 bases short and J 5 bases short, with 13 bases between. CDR3 sequence reads: CASSPGATNNEQFF. CDR3 sequence (DNA): TGTGCCAGCAGCCCGGGAGCGACCAACAATGAGCAGTTCTTC.

There are many counts of this clonotype. J is TRBJ2-2 and V is TRBV27; D is unclear. Germline V gene data show CDR1 as MNHEY and CDR2 as SMNVEV (reference sequence). V was pared by 2 bases and J by 6 bases, with 7 bases between. This CDR3 region has 13 residues. The CDR3 here is CASSLLRAGELFF. The CDR3 DNA follows: TGTGCCAGCAGTTTACTCAGAGCCGGGGAGCTGTTTTTT.